Listed here are 17 T cell receptor beta chains from one sample, sequenced in a study of identical twins. MiXCR, run by TCRdb on the 5' RACE reads, gives a single entry per CDR3 protein. The sample shows about 890,000 distinct CDR3 sequences, about 12% of them seen only once. These records were also assigned to another study, of yellow fever vaccine responses in identical twins.

The sequencing sample was made of PBMCs. These TCRs come from a woman aged 18-29 years in good health.

The chain is built from TRBV20-1 and TRBJ1-2; weak D call: TRBD1 (5 bases). The germline CDR1 and CDR2 sequences are DFQATT and SNEGSKA (reference sequence). The V end was cut by 3 bases, the J end by 1 base, with 12 bases between. This CDR3 spans 14 amino acids. CDR3 protein: CSARKDTDNYGYTF. The CDR3 DNA reads TGCAGTGCTAGGAAGGACACAGATAACTATGGCTACACCTTC.

There are a few counts of this clonotype. V usage is TRBV6-2 or TRBV6-3 and J usage is TRBJ1-6, with D maybe TRBD1 (6 bases). Germline V gives CDR1 MNHEY, CDR2 SVGEGT. Trimming pared 5 bases from V and 11 bases from J, leaving 19 bases between. The CDR3 totals 15 residues. In nucleotides, the CDR3 is TGTGCCAGCAGTAACCCAGACAGGCCGGGGACACCCCTCCACTTT. Translation: CASSNPDRPGTPLHF.

The rearrangement links TRBV7-9 to TRBJ2-1; no clear D gene. CDR3 length: 13 residues. Trimming took 1 base from V and 9 from J, leaving 10 bases between them. The germline V gene encodes CDR1 SEHNR and CDR2 FQNEAQ (reference sequence). CDR3 sequence reads: CASSLVRYPEQFF. CDR3 DNA sequence: TGTGCCAGCAGCTTAGTACGGTACCCTGAGCAGTTCTTC.

This clonotype was detected ten times or more. The chain recombines TRBV28 with TRBJ2-5, with 10 bases fitting TRBD2. With V trimmed by 6 bases and J by 3 bases, 4 bases remained unmatched. From germline, CDR1 is MDHEN and CDR2 SYDVKM. The CDR3 is made up of 14 amino acids. The CDR3, as DNA: TGTGCCAGCAGCACACTAGCGGGGAAAGAGACCCAGTACTTC. Residues: CASSTLAGKETQYF. Full variable domain (missing parts from reference TRBV28 and TRBJ2-5): DVKVTQSSRYLVKRTGEKVFLECVQDMDHENMFWYRQDPGLGLRLIYFSYDVKMKEKGDIPEGYSVSREKKERFSLILESASTNQTSMYLCASSTLAGKETQYFGPGTRLLVL.

This clonotype was seen ten or more times. The V gene is TRBV5-1, the J gene TRBJ2-2; D remains ambiguous. The CDR3 sequence is 13 residues long. The germline gives CDR1 SGHRS, CDR2 YFSETQ. The V end lost 1 base, the J end lost 1 base, and 2 bases lay between the germline ends. The chain's CDR3 is CASSLLNTGELFF. Here the CDR3 DNA reads TGCGCCAGCAGCTTGTTGAACACCGGGGAGCTGTTTTTT.

This chain joins TRBV3-1 and TRBJ2-1; 7 bases map to TRBD1. From germline, CDR1 is LGHDT and CDR2 YNNKEL (reference sequence). There are 17 residues in the CDR3. The junction had 16 bases not matched to a gene; V was cut back by 5 bases and J by 6 bases. CDR3 in amino acids: CASSVPQTGFRSNEQFF. As DNA, the CDR3 is TGTGCCAGCAGCGTACCCCAGACAGGGTTTAGAAGCAATGAGCAGTTCTTC.

In this sample, this clonotype turned up a few times. The chain combines TRBV10-3 with TRBJ2-4, with TRBD2 matching over 10 bases. V was clipped by 10 bases and J by 0 bases; unmatched bases: 15. Germline CDR1 ENHRY, CDR2 SYGVKD. This CDR3 is 18 amino acids long. The CDR3 nucleotides read TGTGCCAGTCAGAGAACGATCTCTAGCGGGGGAGCCAAAAACATTCAGTACTTC. This translates into CASQRTISSGGAKNIQYF.

The CDR3 sequence is CASSQGWSSYEQYF. CDR3 sequence (DNA): TGTGCCAGCAGCCAAGGGTGGAGCTCCTACGAGCAGTACTTC. This chain connects TRBV3-1 to TRBJ2-7; D gene uncertain. V lost 1 base and J lost 0, with 7 bases in between. This CDR3 is 14 amino acids long. CDR1 and CDR2 (germline): LGHDT, YNNKEL (reference sequence).

This clonotype was seen many times. The rearrangement joins TRBV5-1 to TRBJ2-3, with 9 bases aligning to TRBD2. CDR1 is SGHRS, CDR2 YFSETQ, per germline. V shed 0 bases and J 2 bases; nucleotides not matched to a gene: 4. There are 16 residues in the CDR3. The CDR3 loop reads CASSLDRTSDTDTQYF. The CDR3 nucleotides are TGCGCCAGCAGCTTGGATAGGACTAGCGACACAGATACGCAGTATTTT. Variable domain in full (rest from reference TRBV5-1 and TRBJ2-3): KAGVTQTPRYLIKTRGQQVTLSCSPISGHRSVSWYQQTPGQGLQFLFEYFSETQRNKGNFPGRFSGRQFSNSRSEMNVSTLELGDSALYLCASSLDRTSDTDTQYFGPGTRLTVL.

There are many counts of this clonotype. The chain links TRBV12-3 or TRBV12-4 to TRBJ2-5, with 14 positions matching TRBD2. The CDR3 sequence is 17 residues long. Trimming at V came to 5 bases and at J to 4 bases, leaving 9 bases not matched to a gene. This chain's CDR3 is CASSKQIGLAGGETQYF. The CDR3 DNA reads TGTGCCAGCAGTAAACAAATTGGACTAGCGGGAGGAGAGACCCAGTACTTC.

The chain's CDR3 is CASSLTYPLAGPYEQYV. The CDR3 nucleotides read TGCGCCAGCAGCTTGACGTATCCACTAGCGGGGCCCTACGAGCAGTACGTC. The chain combines TRBV5-1 with TRBJ2-7, with 10 bases that match TRBD2. CDR3 size: 17 residues. Per the germline V gene, CDR1 is SGHRS and CDR2 is YFSETQ. V lost 1 base to trimming and J lost 2 bases; unmatched junction nucleotides: 9.

This sequence joins TRBV15 and TRBJ1-1; D gene ambiguous. The CDR3 consists of 13 residues. The germline gives CDR1 LNHNV, CDR2 YYDKDF (reference sequence). The ends were cut back, 0 bases at V and 4 bases at J, with 6 bases in the middle. In DNA form, the CDR3 reads TGTGCCACCAGCAGAGACAGGCCCACTGAAGCTTTCTTT. Its translation is CATSRDRPTEAFF.

This clonotype was observed a few times. The chain joins TRBV20-1 to TRBJ2-3; the match to TRBD2 covers 10 bases. CDR3 length equals 14 residues. Germline V lookup: CDR1 DFQATT, CDR2 SNEGSKA (reference sequence). The trim removed 3 bases at V and 5 bases at J, leaving 5 bases unmatched. As DNA, the CDR3 is TGCAGTGCTAGTTGGACTAGCGGTGGAGATACGCAGTATTTT. Translation: CSASWTSGGDTQYF.

This clonotype has a handful of counts. The chain carries TRBV3-1 and TRBJ1-6, with a possible D match to TRBD1 (5 bases). From germline, CDR1 is LGHDT and CDR2 YNNKEL (reference sequence). The V and J ends lost 2 bases and 6 bases respectively, with 11 bases between them. The CDR3 loop spans 15 amino acids. The CDR3 region is CASSQSGTSNSPLHF. The CDR3 DNA follows: TGTGCCAGCAGCCAAAGCGGGACCTCTAATTCACCCCTCCACTTT.

The rearrangement links TRBV12-3 or TRBV12-4 to TRBJ2-1; possibly TRBD1 for D (5 bases). This CDR3 is 14 amino acids long. V lost 8 bases, J lost 2 bases, and 13 bases lay in between. The CDR3 nucleotides are TGTGCCAGCCAGGACACCCTAACCTACAATGAGCAGTTCTTC. Its protein is CASQDTLTYNEQFF.

This clonotype has only a few counts. This chain links TRBV12-3 or TRBV12-4 with TRBJ1-4; D gene ambiguous. This CDR3 is built from 14 residues. Deletions cut 5 bases from V and 8 bases from J, with 15 bases between. CDR3 DNA sequence: TGTGCCAGCAGTATGACTCCCTTAGGGGAAAAACTGTTTTTT. It is translated as CASSMTPLGEKLFF.

This rearrangement joins TRBV2 to TRBJ1-5, with unresolved D. The CDR3 spans 15 residues. V lost 6 bases and J 0 bases, leaving 12 bases between the germline ends. Germline V lookup: CDR1 SNHLY, CDR2 FYNNEI. As DNA, the CDR3 is TGTGCCAGCAGGGGTGGGATAATTAGCAATCAGCCCCAGCATTTT. Encoded protein: CASRGGIISNQPQHF.